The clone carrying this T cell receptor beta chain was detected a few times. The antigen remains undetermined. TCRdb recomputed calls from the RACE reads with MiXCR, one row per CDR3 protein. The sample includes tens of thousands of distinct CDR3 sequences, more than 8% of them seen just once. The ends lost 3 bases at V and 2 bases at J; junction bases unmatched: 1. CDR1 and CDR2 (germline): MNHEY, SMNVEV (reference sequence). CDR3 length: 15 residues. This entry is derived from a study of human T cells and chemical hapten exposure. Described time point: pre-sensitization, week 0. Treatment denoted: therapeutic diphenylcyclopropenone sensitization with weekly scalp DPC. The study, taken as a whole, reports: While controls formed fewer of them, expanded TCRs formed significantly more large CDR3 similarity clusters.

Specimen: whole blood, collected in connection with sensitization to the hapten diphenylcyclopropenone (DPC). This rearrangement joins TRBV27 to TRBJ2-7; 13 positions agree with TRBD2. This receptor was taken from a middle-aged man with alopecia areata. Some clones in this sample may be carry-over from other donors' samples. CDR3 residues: CASSFTSGRAYEQYF. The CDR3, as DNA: TGTGCCAGCAGTTTCACTAGCGGGAGGGCCTACGAGCAGTACTTC.